The sequence of this T cell receptor beta chain was determined in a study of blood T cell repertoires in COVID-19. Whole-study context: Sources were T cells, B-cell-depleted T cells, or PBMCs; the material itself was cDNA or gDNA.

Authors' processing steps: By means of reference gene primer amplification, nucleated cell counts were estimated. Clones were read by immunoSEQ multiplex PCR, and TCRdb kept only the in-frame ones, dropping some. D and trimming come from the DNA, and the V and J calls and clone size come from that table. Here the sample spans about 200,000 clones, approximately 80% being singletons. The germline V gene encodes CDR1 MNHEY and CDR2 SVGAGI. Trimming took off 4 bases at V and 11 bases at J, with 26 bases between the two ends. The CDR3 has 16 residues. The receptor's source is an elderly woman with acute or convalescent COVID-19. This chain connects TRBV6-5 to TRBJ1-1; tentative D call: TRBD1 (5 bases). Sequencing was performed on peripheral blood. CDR3 sequence reads: CASSSPSQGGTVVAFF. The DNA for the CDR3 is TGTGCCAGCAGTTCGCCGTCGCAGGGCGGGACCGTGGTGGCTTTCTTT.